This T cell receptor beta chain was captured in a study of shared clonotypes between healthy human individuals. Notes on the study in general: Non-shared clonotypes were found to have lower generation probabilities than the clonotypes that were shared by all four of the sorted-subset donors.

TCRdb keeps only in-frame clones here, not all; method: immunoSEQ multiplex PCR. This table has some 2 million clones, about 95% appearing once. Terminally differentiated effector memory CD45RA+ cells were excluded by CCR7 positive selection of CD45RO-negative cells. CDR3 length equals 13 residues. V gave up 5 bases and J gave up 4 bases, with 12 bases separating them. Germline V lookup: CDR1 SGHDT, CDR2 YYEEEE. With regard to this clone: Its antigen remains unidentified.

The V gene is TRBV5-6, the J gene TRBJ1-2; no definite D call. The sample was naive CD8+ T cells sorted from blood. The origin of this receptor is a man aged 18 to 30 in good health. The CDR3 DNA reads as TGTGCCAGCAGGGGCCAAGGTATCTATGGCTACACCTTC. It yields the protein CASRGQGIYGYTF.